This TCR beta chain came from a study of graft-versus-host responses after intestinal transplantation. Libraries were prepared by immunoSEQ multiplex PCR; TCRdb keeps only in-frame clonotypes and omits some of them. The repertoire has about 23,000 clones, roughly nine tenths of them found once; the top ten carry less than 2%. After removal of 4 bases from V and 3 bases from J, the junction contained 3 bases not matched to a gene. This CDR3 is 15 amino acids long. Germline CDR1 is SGHDT and CDR2 is YYEEEE. Study-level points and caveats: GvH clones occurred in recipient marrow; some first appeared in ileum or blood. Those patients showing graft-donor T cell macrochimerism displayed high graft-versus-host to host-versus-graft clonal ratios in allografts.

On this clone: As yet, its antigen is unknown.

The input for sequencing was PBMCs, taken roughly 38 days after intestinal transplant. The chain combines TRBV5-6 with TRBJ2-7; 14 bases align to TRBD2. This sequence originates from a human patient who received an intestinal transplant, so some T cells may come from the graft donor. CDR3 sequence reads: CASSPGLAGDYEQYF. CDR3 DNA sequence: TGTGCCAGCAGCCCGGGACTAGCGGGAGACTACGAGCAGTACTTC. The variable domain in full, with the rest retrieved from reference TRBV5-6 and TRBJ2-7, is DAGVTQSPTHLIKTRGQQVTLRCSPKSGHDTVSWYQQALGQGPQFIFQYYEEEERQRGNFPDRFSGHQFPNYSSELNVNALLLGDSALYLCASSPGLAGDYEQYFGPGTRLTVT.